The clone carrying this T cell receptor (beta chain) was seen ten or more times. Antigen unknown. These data are taken from a study of read filtering for tumor transcriptome and immune sequencing. Across the whole study: Patients were approximately 17 male and some 13 female, mean age around 70 years, range about 40 to 85. TCR-mapped reads were about 3.5 to 11 million with IR-seq versus roughly 75 to 1,400 with RNA-seq. General study points: RNA-seq captured clonotypes less deeply and reliably than IR-seq.

Sampling of bone marrow took place during active disease in every patient. The CDR3 is made up of 14 amino acids. In germline, CDR1 is SGHVS, CDR2 FNYEAQ. The V end lost 5 bases, the J end lost 2 bases, and 11 bases lay between the germline ends. From 300 to 400 ng of RNA, a library with molecular barcoded alpha/delta and beta/gamma adaptors was made. Using its own MiXCR run on the reads, TCRdb lists one record per CDR3 protein. Of 62,000 or so distinct CDR3 sequences listed, 11% to 15% are singletons. The sample consisted of a population of CD138-negative cells sorted from bone marrow. The V call is TRBV7-6, the J call TRBJ2-3; unclear D gene. The TCR originated in a donor aged 40 or over with multiple myeloma. The CDR3: CASSHGAYTDTQYF. Here the CDR3 DNA reads TGTGCCAGCAGCCATGGCGCCTACACAGATACGCAGTATTTT.